Presented here are 13 T cell receptor beta chains from one specimen sequenced in a study of tumor-infiltrating lymphocytes in primary liver carcinoma. Co-extraction of both nucleic acids (RNA and DNA) used roughly 18-32 mg of unsorted bulk tissue. TCR beta cDNA was prepared out of 500 ng total RNA by means of a constant-region primer. Libraries of TCR beta came from three nested multiplex PCR rounds with slightly modified ARM-PCR. Amplification in the first two PCR rounds was performed using TRBV1-TRBV30 forward primers and a C-beta reverse primer for around 9 cycles each. MiXCR was run by TCRdb on the multiplex PCR reads, yielding one entry per CDR3 protein. The table lists around 88,000 distinct CDR3 sequences, about 70% of them singletons. Sequenced material: tumor-adjacent normal liver tissue. The receptors were sampled from a man aged 40-49 years with primary liver carcinoma and hepatitis B virus infection.

As concerns this clonotype: One end of the junction fails to match germline, which may point to a read error. The chain employs TRBV6-1 and TRBJ2-3, with 11 nucleotides matching TRBD2. The V gene's germline CDR1 is MNHNS and CDR2 SASEGT. This CDR3 contains 15 residues. The CDR3 loop is CASSKLAGETDAQYF. CDR3 sequence (DNA): TGTGCCAGCAGTAAACTAGCGGGAGAGACAGATGCGCAGTATTTT.

Regarding this clonotype: A read error may account for a junction end that differs from germline. The chain has TRBV6-2 or TRBV6-3 and TRBJ2-7; 7 bases match TRBD2. The CDR3 is 14 amino acids. Germline CDR1 MNHEY, CDR2 SVGEGT. The CDR3 spells CASSYSRESYEQHF. CDR3 DNA sequence: TGTGCCAGCAGTTACTCGCGGGAGTCCTATGAGCAGCACTTC.

This clonotype was counted a single time. The CDR3 nucleotides read TGCAGCGTGAACCCTCCGCGGGGTAACACTGAAGCTTTCTTT. Translation: CSVNPPRGNTEAFF. The chain combines TRBV29-1 with TRBJ1-1; no firm D call. Germline CDR1 reads SQVTM; CDR2 reads ANQGSEA. V lost 6 bases to trimming and J lost 2 bases, with 16 bases between them. This CDR3 comprises 14 residues.

For this clonotype: The conserved phenylalanine or tryptophan normally closing the CDR3 is absent here, so this likely arose from a read error. V is TRBV11-2 and J is TRBJ2-3, with 9 bases lining up with TRBD2. The CDR3 contains 15 residues. Germline CDR1 SGHAT, CDR2 FQNNGV. V trimming: 3 bases; J trimming: 6 bases; junction bases outside the gene matches: 7. The CDR3 DNA follows: TGTGCCAGCAGCTTCGATGCGGGAGGGCTTGATACGCAGTATTCT. It specifies CASSFDAGGLDTQYS.

Points on this clonotype: A much larger clonotype is one base distant, so this may be a read error. The chain uses TRBV6-2 or TRBV6-3 and TRBJ2-1, with TRBD2 identical over 10 bases. Per germline, CDR1 MNHEY and CDR2 SVGEGT. This CDR3 has 14 residues. The CDR3 coding sequence is TGTGCCGGCAGAGGGACTAGCGATTTTAATGAGCAGTTCTTC. It codes for CAGRGTSDFNEQFF.

This chain links TRBV5-1 with TRBJ2-7; D is possibly TRBD2 (5 bases). V was shortened by 7 bases and J by 3 bases, with 14 bases between the two germline ends. This CDR3 contains 13 residues. The germline CDR1 and CDR2 sequences are SGHRS and YFSETQ. In DNA, the CDR3 is TGCGCCAGCGGGCCCACTAGGGACTACGAGCAGTACTTC. Protein: CASGPTRDYEQYF.

This clonotype has only one observation. A much larger clone is a single base away; this may be a read error. The chain has TRBV7-8 and TRBJ1-5, with D hard to call. V was pared by 5 bases and J by 9 bases, with 20 bases between. Per the germline V gene, CDR1 is SGHVS and CDR2 is FQNEAQ. The CDR3 is 15 residues long. The CDR3 here is CASSDGSEDSPPQHF. The CDR3 DNA is TGTGCCAGCAGCGACGGGTCCGAGGATAGTCCGCCCCAGCATTTT.

A word on this clonotype: At one boundary the junction diverges from the germline segment, which might be a read error. This chain links TRBV14 with TRBJ2-5, with D possibly being TRBD1 (6 bases). The CDR3 contains 14 residues. Germline-derived CDR1 and CDR2 are SGHDN and FVKESK. CDR3 sequence: CASSQEDSEETRYF. CDR3 nucleotide sequence: TGTGCCAGCAGCCAAGAGGACAGTGAAGAGACCCGGTACTTC.

This clonotype occurred a few times. The chain recombines TRBV6-5 with TRBJ2-7; D possibly corresponds to TRBD2 (7 bases). The V end was cut by 5 bases, the J end by 6 bases, with 17 bases between. The CDR3 is 14 amino acids. Germline lookup yields CDR1 MNHEY and CDR2 SVGAGI. The CDR3 nucleotides are TGTGCCAGCAGTCCCTGGGGGGGCATCCGCGAGCAGTACTTC. Translated: CASSPWGGIREQYF.

V usage is TRBV11-2 and J usage is TRBJ2-7, with TRBD2 identical over 8 bases. Germline CDR1 is SGHAT and CDR2 is FQNNGV. The CDR3 consists of 16 residues. V trimming: 4 bases; J trimming: 4 bases; junction bases outside the gene matches: 12. The CDR3 DNA reads as TGTGCCAGCAGCTCACAGGAGTCCGGGAGGGGATACGAGCAGTACTTC. Protein: CASSSQESGRGYEQYF.

With regard to this clonotype: A much larger clone is a single base away; this may be a read error. The CDR3 sequence: CASSSVGNSYIEQFF. The CDR3 DNA reads as TGTGCCAGCAGCTCCGTTGGAAACTCCTACATTGAGCAGTTCTTC. The chain couples TRBV14 to TRBJ2-1; D gene unclear. In germline, CDR1 is SGHDN, CDR2 FVKESK. The length of the CDR3 is 15 residues.

About this clonotype itself: A much more abundant neighbour one base away suggests this may be a read error. This chain joins TRBV29-1 and TRBJ2-7; no reliable D call. Germline V CDR1 and CDR2: SQVTM, ANQGSEA. The CDR3 has 13 residues. Trimming left V 1 base short and J 4 bases short, with 11 bases between. The CDR3 loop is CSVEVHGSYEQYF. The CDR3 DNA reads TGCAGCGTTGAAGTACATGGGTCTTACGAGCAGTACTTC.

This clonotype was seen repeatedly, ten times or more. The gene calls are TRBV14 and TRBJ1-4; 9 bases fit TRBD1. Germline V lookup: CDR1 SGHDN, CDR2 FVKESK. V lost 2 bases to trimming and J lost 6 bases; unmatched junction nucleotides: 7. The CDR3 has 16 residues. The CDR3 bases are TGTGCCAGCAGCCAAACAGGACAGGGGCGCTATGAAAAACTGTTTTTT. Translating gives CASSQTGQGRYEKLFF. The complete variable domain, with remaining parts taken from reference TRBV14 and TRBJ1-4, reads EAGVTQFPSHSVIEKGQTVTLRCDPISGHDNLYWYRRVMGKEIKFLLHFVKESKQDESGMPNNRFLAERTGGTYSTLKVQPAELEDSGVYFCASSQTGQGRYEKLFFGSGTQLSVL.